Below, 30 T cell receptor beta chains from the same sample are listed, as sequenced in a study of somatic mutations in cytotoxic T cells in rheumatoid arthritis. Sequenced by immunoSEQ multiplex PCR; TCRdb stores in-frame clones only, minus some. The sample contains fewer than 20,000 clones, around 67% of which appear only once. Sequencing input: CD8+ T cells sorted from blood. The receptors here all came from an older woman in good health.

This clone is termed medium-sized. The DNA of the CDR3 is TGTGCCAGCAGCGACAGGGACTCCACTCCCGCTTACGAGCAGTACTTC. It translates to CASSDRDSTPAYEQYF. This chain uses TRBV27 with TRBJ2-7; D might be TRBD1 (7 bases). Germline CDR1 MNHEY, CDR2 SMNVEV (reference sequence). The ends were cut back, 6 bases at V and 4 bases at J, with 22 bases in the middle. The CDR3 runs to 16 residues.

V gene TRBV6-6 combines with J gene TRBJ2-1, with D possibly TRBD2 on 5 matching bases. The V gene's germline CDR1 is MNHNY and CDR2 SVGAGI (reference sequence). The V end was cut by 2 bases, the J end by 6 bases, with 14 bases between. This CDR3 is 15 amino acids long. The CDR3 spells CASSYNPGGSNEQFF. In nucleotides, the CDR3 is TGTGCCAGCAGTTACAACCCCGGCGGGTCCAATGAGCAGTTCTTC.

The chain recombines TRBV15 with TRBJ1-1; D not resolved. Germline V gene data show CDR1 as LNHNV and CDR2 as YYDKDF (reference sequence). The CDR3 loop spans 15 amino acids. V was cut by 0 bases and J by 8 bases, with 16 bases left in between. CDR3 residues: CATSRDWRNQLEAFF. The CDR3 DNA reads TGTGCCACCAGCAGAGATTGGAGAAATCAACTAGAAGCTTTCTTT.

The chain joins TRBV7-6 to TRBJ1-2; no definite D call. CDR3 length: 14 residues. Per germline, CDR1 SGHVS and CDR2 FNYEAQ. The germline V and J ends were trimmed by 1 base and 1 base, with 7 bases remaining between them. CDR3 in DNA: TGTGCCAGCAGCTTAGAACCGGATAACTATGGCTACACCTTC. Translation: CASSLEPDNYGYTF.

This rearrangement joins TRBV5-1 to TRBJ2-1; the match to TRBD1 covers 12 bases. The CDR3 loop spans 17 amino acids. CDR1 is SGHRS, CDR2 YFSETQ, per germline. With V trimmed by 3 bases and J by 0 bases, 4 bases remained unmatched. The chain's CDR3 is CASSWDRGRGSYNEQFF. The CDR3 nucleotides are TGCGCCAGCAGCTGGGACAGGGGGCGAGGCTCCTACAATGAGCAGTTCTTC.

This clone was found a few times. The rearrangement links TRBV23-1 to TRBJ2-7; D unclear. TRBV23-1 is identified as an open reading frame with a role that is uncertain. This CDR3 spans 15 amino acids. V was clipped by 0 bases and J by 3 bases, with 12 bases between them. The CDR3 DNA follows: TGCGCCAGCAGTCAATCGCGTGCAGGTAGCTACGAGCAGTACTTC. This encodes CASSQSRAGSYEQYF.

This chain joins TRBV19 and TRBJ1-2; D is unresolved. From germline, CDR1 is LNHDA and CDR2 SQIVND (reference sequence). V lost 2 bases and J 6 bases, leaving 10 bases between the germline ends. This CDR3 is 13 amino acids long. The CDR3 coding sequence is TGTGCCAGTAGTATATGGGGTGGGGATGGCTACACCTTC. Translated, it gives CASSIWGGDGYTF.

The chain is built from TRBV19 and TRBJ2-1; D gene unclear. From germline, CDR1 is LNHDA and CDR2 SQIVND (reference sequence). Trimming took 0 bases from V and 4 from J, leaving 10 bases between them. The CDR3 is made up of 15 amino acids. Here the CDR3 reads CASSIDLTLYNEQFF. The CDR3 region has the DNA TGTGCCAGTAGTATAGATCTGACCTTGTACAATGAGCAGTTCTTC. Full variable domain (outside the CDR3, taken from reference TRBV19 and TRBJ2-1): DGGITQSPKYLFRKEGQNVTLSCEQNLNHDAMYWYRQDPGQGLRLIYYSQIVNDFQKGDIAEGYSVSREKKESFPLTVTSAQKNPTAFYLCASSIDLTLYNEQFFGPGTRLTVL.

The chain has TRBV9 and TRBJ2-3; maybe TRBD1 (5 bases). The V end was cut by 4 bases, the J end by 2 bases, with 11 bases between. Germline V CDR1 and CDR2: SGDLS, YYNGEE. This CDR3 is 14 amino acids long. The CDR3 region is CASSPQEFTDTQYF. CDR3 nucleotide sequence: TGTGCCAGCAGCCCACAGGAGTTCACAGATACGCAGTATTTT.

The rearrangement links TRBV6-4 to TRBJ2-2; 7 bases agree with TRBD1. The junction had 3 bases not matched to a gene; V was cut back by 0 bases and J by 2 bases. CDR3 size: 16 residues. CDR1 MRHNA and CDR2 SNTAGT come from the germline V gene. CDR3 in DNA: TGTGCCAGCAGTGACTCCGGGACAGCAAACACCGGGGAGCTGTTTTTT. Translating it yields CASSDSGTANTGELFF.

The V gene is TRBV5-4, the J gene TRBJ2-2; the D gene is possibly TRBD2 (6 bases). Germline-derived CDR1 and CDR2 are SGHNT and YYREEE (reference sequence). The CDR3 loop spans 14 amino acids. Trimming stripped 1 base from V and 6 bases from J, with 10 bases between. The CDR3 reads CASSLFGGPGELFF. The CDR3, as DNA: TGTGCCAGCAGCTTGTTCGGGGGACCCGGGGAGCTGTTTTTT.

V and J are TRBV2 and TRBJ2-1; TRBD1 matches 9 bases. CDR3 length: 15 amino acids. The J segment lost 7 bases and the V segment lost 4 bases, leaving 8 bases of the junction unmatched. Germline V CDR1 and CDR2: SNHLY, FYNNEI. The CDR3 sequence: CASSGHRDRVNEQFF. For the CDR3, the DNA is TGTGCCAGCAGTGGGCACCGGGACAGGGTAAATGAGCAGTTCTTC. The full variable domain, its missing parts supplied by reference TRBV2 and TRBJ2-1, is EPEVTQTPSHQVTQMGQEVILRCVPISNHLYFYWYRQILGQKVEFLVSFYNNEISEKSEIFDDQFSVERPDGSNFTLKIRSTKLEDSAMYFCASSGHRDRVNEQFFGPGTRLTVL.

The gene calls are TRBV7-2 and TRBJ1-1; unclear D gene. Germline V lookup: CDR1 SGHTA, CDR2 FQGNSA. Trimming removed 6 bases from V and 4 bases from J, with 18 bases in between. The CDR3 length is 15 residues. The CDR3 region has the DNA TGTGCCAGCAGTAAGGAGGCGGCGCGGGGCACTGAAGCTTTCTTT. This encodes CASSKEAARGTEAFF.

This chain joins TRBV27 and TRBJ1-2; D not certain. Trimming took off 5 bases at V and 1 base at J, with 14 bases between the two ends. CDR1 is MNHEY and CDR2 is SMNVEV in the germline V gene (reference sequence). The CDR3 runs 15 residues. The CDR3 sequence is CASSLGPWGNYGYTF. CDR3 DNA: TGTGCCAGCAGTCTGGGTCCTTGGGGTAACTATGGCTACACCTTC.

This clone was seen only a few times. This chain links TRBV7-9 with TRBJ2-7; D may match TRBD1 or TRBD2 (5 bases each). CDR3 length: 12 amino acids. V shed 4 bases and J shed 5 bases, with 9 bases lying between them. Germline CDR1 SEHNR, CDR2 FQNEAQ (reference sequence). The CDR3 region is CASSWGTNEQYF. In DNA form, the CDR3 reads TGTGCCAGCAGCTGGGGGACGAACGAGCAGTACTTC.

The table lists this clone with a count of one. The rearrangement links TRBV2 to TRBJ2-2, with unresolved D. Germline loops: CDR1 SNHLY, CDR2 FYNNEI. Between the trimmed V and J ends, which lost 2 bases and 5 bases, there was a span of 0 bases. The length of the CDR3 is 11 residues. This CDR3 reads CASSETGELFF. CDR3 nucleotides: TGTGCCAGCAGTGAAACCGGGGAGCTGTTTTTT.

The V and J genes are TRBV29-1 and TRBJ1-2; TRBD1 is a possible D gene (5 bases). V gave up 7 bases and J gave up 6 bases, with 18 bases separating them. CDR3 size: 13 residues. Germline loops: CDR1 SQVTM, CDR2 ANQGSEA. CDR3 DNA: TGCAGCGCCGCGCGGAGGGGTAAGGATGGCTACACCTTC. Translation gives CSAARRGKDGYTF.

This sequence joins TRBV11-2 and TRBJ2-3, with 11 bases matching TRBD2. Trimming cost V 3 bases and J 4 bases; bases outside gene matches: 12. CDR1 SGHAT and CDR2 FQNNGV come from the germline V gene. The CDR3 sequence is 18 residues long. The CDR3 loop is CASSFTGTSGRGADTQYF. CDR3 DNA: TGTGCCAGCAGCTTTACCGGGACTAGCGGAAGGGGGGCAGATACGCAGTATTTT. The full variable domain, with the rest looked up from reference TRBV11-2 and TRBJ2-3, is EAGVAQSPRYKIIEKRQSVAFWCNPISGHATLYWYQQILGQGPKLLIQFQNNGVVDDSQLPKDRFSAERLKGVDSTLKIQPAKLEDSAVYLCASSFTGTSGRGADTQYFGPGTRLTVL.

This clone was seen a handful of times. This chain uses TRBV7-9 with TRBJ1-2; TRBD1 matches at 7 bases. Germline V gives CDR1 SEHNR, CDR2 FQNEAQ (reference sequence). The V and J ends lost 5 bases and 1 base, in that order; junction bases with no gene match: 10. This CDR3 has 16 amino acids. CDR3 sequence reads: CASSLNRDSFNYGYTF. The CDR3 DNA follows: TGTGCCAGCAGCCTCAACCGGGACAGCTTTAACTATGGCTACACCTTC.

This chain joins TRBV18 and TRBJ2-7; unclear D gene. The CDR3 consists of 14 residues. V lost 0 bases to trimming and J lost 2 bases, with 8 bases between them. Germline V CDR1 and CDR2: KGHSH, LQKENI. CDR3 sequence: CASSPPDLTYEQYF. Written as DNA, the CDR3 is TGTGCCAGCTCACCACCGGACCTCACCTACGAGCAGTACTTC. Full variable domain (missing parts from reference TRBV18 and TRBJ2-7): NAGVMQNPRHLVRRRGQEARLRCSPMKGHSHVYWYRQLPEEGLKFMVYLQKENIIDESGMPKERFSAEFPKEGPSILRIQQVVRGDSAAYFCASSPPDLTYEQYFGPGTRLTVT.

In its sample, this clone was seen once. V is TRBV7-9 and J is TRBJ2-7; D gene unclear. Germline CDR1 is SEHNR and CDR2 is FQNEAQ (reference sequence). V lost 4 bases and J 2 bases, leaving 6 bases between the germline ends. This CDR3 spans 12 amino acids. DNA for the CDR3: TGTGCCAGCAGCTCCGGAACCTACGAGCAGTACTTC. Protein sequence: CASSSGTYEQYF.

This clone was seen a few times. The gene calls are TRBV16 and TRBJ1-4, with D possibly TRBD1 on 5 matching bases. Germline CDR1 KGHSY, CDR2 FQNENV. The CDR3 runs 16 residues. The V and J ends lost 0 bases and 3 bases respectively, with 11 bases between them. CDR3 bases: TGTGCCAGCAGCCAATCAGGGAGGGGACCTAATGAAAAACTGTTTTTT. Its translation: CASSQSGRGPNEKLFF.

The V gene is TRBV6-1, the J gene TRBJ1-1; maybe TRBD1 (6 bases). V lost 7 bases and J lost 4, with 13 bases in between. CDR1 and CDR2 (germline): MNHNS, SASEGT. The CDR3 totals 13 residues. CDR3 region: CASKSKDSTEAFF. CDR3 coding DNA: TGTGCCAGCAAAAGCAAGGACAGCACTGAAGCTTTCTTT.

The V and J genes are TRBV11-2 and TRBJ1-2; maybe TRBD1 (6 bases). There are 16 residues in the CDR3. The V gene's germline CDR1 is SGHAT and CDR2 FQNNGV. V dropped 2 bases and J dropped 8 bases, with 21 bases sitting between them. CDR3 coding DNA: TGTGCCAGCAGCTTAACCTGGAGGGAGGGGGATGGGGGCTACACCTTC. Its protein is CASSLTWREGDGGYTF. The whole variable domain, remainder taken from reference TRBV11-2 and TRBJ1-2, is EAGVAQSPRYKIIEKRQSVAFWCNPISGHATLYWYQQILGQGPKLLIQFQNNGVVDDSQLPKDRFSAERLKGVDSTLKIQPAKLEDSAVYLCASSLTWREGDGGYTFGSGTRLTVV.

V is TRBV27 and J is TRBJ2-1, with a tentative D call TRBD2 (5 bases). CDR3 size: 14 residues. From germline, CDR1 is MNHEY and CDR2 SMNVEV (reference sequence). Trimming removed 0 bases from V and 8 bases from J, with 11 bases in between. The CDR3 is CASSLSSFGDEQFF. The CDR3 DNA reads TGTGCCAGCAGTTTATCGTCTTTCGGGGATGAGCAGTTCTTC.

V gene TRBV27 combines with J gene TRBJ1-1, with D possibly matching TRBD1 (5 bases). Germline CDR1 and CDR2: MNHEY and SMNVEV (reference sequence). V was trimmed by 1 base and J by 8 bases, leaving 17 bases between them. This CDR3 is built from 15 residues. The CDR3 reads CASSLFPGTRVEAFF. CDR3 bases: TGTGCCAGCAGTTTATTCCCCGGGACGCGTGTAGAAGCTTTCTTT.

About this clone itself: Other DNA sequences in the sample encode the same CDR3. V and J are TRBV27 and TRBJ2-1; the D call may be TRBD1 or TRBD2 (5 bases each). V dropped 2 bases and J dropped 10 bases, with 6 bases sitting between them. Germline V gene data show CDR1 as MNHEY and CDR2 as SMNVEV (reference sequence). The CDR3 runs to 11 residues. CDR3 nucleotides: TGTGCCAGCAGTTTAGGGGACGAGCAGTTCTTC. Translation gives CASSLGDEQFF.

The rearrangement uses TRBV6-6 and TRBJ1-1; TRBD1 matches at 9 bases. Germline CDR1 is MNHNY and CDR2 is SVGAGI (reference sequence). CDR3 length equals 15 residues. The junction had 11 bases not matched to a gene; V was cut back by 2 bases and J by 10 bases. CDR3 sequence: CASSYLTGGVYSAFF. CDR3 nucleotides: TGTGCCAGCAGTTACCTCACAGGGGGCGTTTATTCAGCTTTCTTT.

The V call is TRBV5-1, the J call TRBJ2-7; 11 bases are shared with TRBD1. This CDR3 region has 12 residues. V trimming: 7 bases; J trimming: 6 bases; junction bases outside the gene matches: 3. CDR1 and CDR2 from the germline V gene are SGHRS and YFSETQ. The CDR3 sequence is CASRDRGVEQYF. CDR3 in DNA: TGCGCCAGCCGGGACAGGGGGGTCGAGCAGTACTTC.

The chain recombines TRBV6-4 with TRBJ1-2; 9 bases map to TRBD1. The trim removed 0 bases at V and 7 bases at J, leaving 0 bases unmatched. The CDR3 contains 13 residues. Germline CDR1 is MRHNA and CDR2 is SNTAGT. The CDR3 sequence: CASSDSTGGGYTF. CDR3 sequence (DNA): TGTGCCAGCAGTGACTCGACAGGGGGTGGCTACACCTTC.